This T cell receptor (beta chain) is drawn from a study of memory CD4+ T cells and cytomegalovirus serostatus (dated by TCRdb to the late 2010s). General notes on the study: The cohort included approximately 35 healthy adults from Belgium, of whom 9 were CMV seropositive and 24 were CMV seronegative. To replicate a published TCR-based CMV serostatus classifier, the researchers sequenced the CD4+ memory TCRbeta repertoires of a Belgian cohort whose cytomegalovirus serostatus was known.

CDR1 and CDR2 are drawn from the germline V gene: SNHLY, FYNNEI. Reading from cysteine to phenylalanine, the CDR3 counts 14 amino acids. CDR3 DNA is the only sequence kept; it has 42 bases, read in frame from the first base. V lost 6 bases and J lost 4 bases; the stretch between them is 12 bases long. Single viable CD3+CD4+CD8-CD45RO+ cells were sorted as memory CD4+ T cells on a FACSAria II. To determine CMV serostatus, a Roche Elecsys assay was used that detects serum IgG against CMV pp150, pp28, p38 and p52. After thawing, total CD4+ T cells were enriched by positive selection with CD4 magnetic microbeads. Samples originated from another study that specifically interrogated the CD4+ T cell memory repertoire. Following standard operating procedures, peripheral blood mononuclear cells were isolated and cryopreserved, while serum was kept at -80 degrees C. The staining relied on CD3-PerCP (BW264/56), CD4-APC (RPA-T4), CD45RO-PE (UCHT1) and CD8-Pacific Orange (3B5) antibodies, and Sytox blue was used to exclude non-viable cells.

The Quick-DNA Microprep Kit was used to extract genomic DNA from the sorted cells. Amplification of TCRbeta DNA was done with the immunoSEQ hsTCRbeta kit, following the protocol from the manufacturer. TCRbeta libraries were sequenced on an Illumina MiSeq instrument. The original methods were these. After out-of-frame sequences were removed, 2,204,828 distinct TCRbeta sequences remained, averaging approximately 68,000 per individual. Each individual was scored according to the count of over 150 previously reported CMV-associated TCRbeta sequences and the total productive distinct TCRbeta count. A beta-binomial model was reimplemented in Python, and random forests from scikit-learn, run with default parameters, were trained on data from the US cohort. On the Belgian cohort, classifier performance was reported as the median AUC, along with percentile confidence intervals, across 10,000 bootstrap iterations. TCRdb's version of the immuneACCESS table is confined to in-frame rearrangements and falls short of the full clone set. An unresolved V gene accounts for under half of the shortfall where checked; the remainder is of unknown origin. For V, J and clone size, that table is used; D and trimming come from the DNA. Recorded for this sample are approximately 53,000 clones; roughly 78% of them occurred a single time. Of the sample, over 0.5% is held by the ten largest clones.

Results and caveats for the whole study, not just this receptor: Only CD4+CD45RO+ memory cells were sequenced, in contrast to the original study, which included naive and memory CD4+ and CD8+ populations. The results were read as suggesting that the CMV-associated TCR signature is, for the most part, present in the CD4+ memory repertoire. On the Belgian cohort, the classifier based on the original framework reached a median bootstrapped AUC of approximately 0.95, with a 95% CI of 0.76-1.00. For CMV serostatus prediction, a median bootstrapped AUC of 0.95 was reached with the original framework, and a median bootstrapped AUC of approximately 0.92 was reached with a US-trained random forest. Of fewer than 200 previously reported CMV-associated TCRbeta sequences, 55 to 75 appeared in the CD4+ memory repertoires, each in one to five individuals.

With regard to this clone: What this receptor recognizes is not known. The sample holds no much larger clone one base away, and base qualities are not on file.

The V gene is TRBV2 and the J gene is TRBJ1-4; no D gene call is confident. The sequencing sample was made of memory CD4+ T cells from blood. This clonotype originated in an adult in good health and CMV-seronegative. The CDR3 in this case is CASRPGSFNEKLFF. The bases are TGTGCCAGCAGACCGGGATCCTTTAATGAAAAACTGTTTTTT.